This T cell receptor beta chain appears in the sequencing data of a study of tumor and adjacent non-tumor tissue in lung cancer. In the study overall: The cohort had approximately 12 adenocarcinoma, a couple of squamous cell and 1 small cell patients. Some 4.2 million productive TCRbeta reads were obtained per sample on average. The study's findings and limits: Patients with more diverse tumor TCRs had worse survival. Top 100 clones took a larger repertoire share in normal lung.

Three rounds of nested PCR, following a modified ARM-PCR protocol, produced the TCRbeta library. TCRdb fed the multiplex PCR reads into MiXCR, producing one record per CDR3 protein. The table includes more than 85,000 distinct CDR3 sequences, roughly 80% detected once. The template was RNA from unsorted bulk tissue. This clonotype was detected once. What it binds is unknown. An end of the junction does not agree with germline; a read error may underlie this. The V gene's germline CDR1 is MNHEY and CDR2 SVGAGI. This CDR3 region has 15 residues. The chain uses TRBV6-5 and TRBJ1-4; no definite D call. This TCR derives from a woman in her fifties or sixties with non-small cell lung cancer. Sequencing was done on a sample of lung tumor tissue. CDR3: CASSYSTRTLEKLFF. The CDR3 DNA follows: TGTGCAAGCAGTTACTCAACCAGGACGCTTGAAAAACTGTTTTTT.